Below, 25 T cell receptor beta chains from the same sample are listed, as sequenced in a study of T cell responses to AZD1222 COVID-19 vaccine. TCRdb's table, derived via immunoSEQ multiplex PCR, lists solely in-frame clones and lacks some. The repertoire holds around 180,000 clones, with 80% to 90% as singletons. Material: peripheral blood, obtained on day 0 of AZD1222 vaccination. All receptors come from an adult in good health.

The V call is TRBV6-6, the J call TRBJ2-7; D gene unclear. The germline CDR1 and CDR2 sequences are MNHNY and SVGAGI (reference sequence). This CDR3 has 12 amino acids. V was pared by 0 bases and J by 6 bases, with 6 bases between. The DNA of the CDR3 is TGTGCCAGCAGTTACTCCGCTACCGAGCAGTACTTC. Amino acid sequence: CASSYSATEQYF.

The chain joins TRBV19 to TRBJ2-5, with 13 nucleotides matching TRBD2. This CDR3 spans 15 amino acids. Germline V CDR1 and CDR2: LNHDA, SQIVND (reference sequence). V gave up 7 bases and J gave up 5 bases; unmatched junction bases: 7. The CDR3 loop is CASKTGLAGVETQYF. The CDR3 DNA reads as TGTGCCAGTAAAACCGGACTAGCGGGGGTTGAGACCCAGTACTTC.

The V gene is TRBV6-2 or TRBV6-3, the J gene TRBJ2-7; no clear D. Trimming pared 2 bases from V and 6 bases from J, leaving 8 bases between. Germline V CDR1 and CDR2: MNHEY, SVGEGT. The CDR3 has 12 amino acids. The chain's CDR3 is CASSYPGAEQYF. The CDR3 DNA reads as TGTGCCAGCAGTTACCCAGGTGCCGAGCAGTACTTC.

The chain combines TRBV3-1 (or the pseudogene TRBV3-2) with TRBJ2-2; 7 bases align to TRBD2. This CDR3 has 15 amino acids. Looked up from germline, CDR1 is LGHDT and CDR2 is YNNKEL (reference sequence). V lost 0 bases to trimming and J lost 4 bases; unmatched junction nucleotides: 2. The CDR3 sequence is CASSQDGLVTGELFF. CDR3 DNA sequence: TGTGCCAGCAGCCAAGATGGACTAGTCACCGGGGAGCTGTTTTTT.

The chain uses TRBV6-1 and TRBJ1-1; unclear D gene. The CDR3 spans 14 residues. V was cut by 2 bases and J by 1 base, with 8 bases left in between. Germline CDR1 MNHNS, CDR2 SASEGT. DNA of the CDR3: TGTGCCAGCAGTGAACTGGGAGGGAACACTGAAGCTTTCTTT. This codes for CASSELGGNTEAFF.

The chain has TRBV14 and TRBJ2-3; TRBD2 matches at 11 bases. This CDR3 is 22 amino acids long. In germline, CDR1 is SGHDN, CDR2 FVKESK. The J segment lost 0 bases and the V segment lost 1 base, leaving 18 bases of the junction unmatched. DNA for the CDR3: TGTGCCAGCAGCCAAGGTTCTTTTAGCGGGGGGGTACGCTTCACTAGCACAGATACGCAGTATTTT. This translates into CASSQGSFSGGVRFTSTDTQYF.

V gene TRBV7-6 combines with J gene TRBJ2-5, with TRBD2 matching over 11 bases. CDR1 SGHVS and CDR2 FNYEAQ come from the germline V gene. The V segment lost 5 bases and the J segment 5 bases; nucleotides outside the gene matches: 10. The CDR3 length is 16 residues. The CDR3 DNA follows: TGTGCCAGCAGCGCCCGGACTAGCGGGCTCGGGGAGACCCAGTACTTC. Its protein is CASSARTSGLGETQYF.

The chain employs TRBV7-9 and TRBJ2-3; 7 positions match TRBD2. Per germline, CDR1 SEHNR and CDR2 FQNEAQ (reference sequence). J gave up 2 bases and V 1 base, and 3 bases lay outside the gene matches. This CDR3 has 15 residues. CDR3 in amino acids: CASSLVLAVTDTQYF. CDR3 nucleotides: TGTGCCAGCAGCTTAGTCCTAGCGGTCACAGATACGCAGTATTTT.

In DNA form, the CDR3 reads TGTGCCAGCAGCTTGGATCGGGGACCCTATGGCTACACCTTC. Translated: CASSLDRGPYGYTF. The rearrangement joins TRBV5-5 to TRBJ1-2; D perhaps matches TRBD1 (5 bases). The CDR3 spans 14 residues. The V gene's germline CDR1 is SGHKS and CDR2 YYEKEE (reference sequence). V lost 0 bases and J lost 4, with 10 bases in between.

The chain joins TRBV20-1 to TRBJ2-3; D is ambiguous. The V end was cut by 3 bases, the J end by 5 bases, with 9 bases between. The CDR3 runs to 12 residues. CDR1 is DFQATT and CDR2 is SNEGSKA in the germline V gene (reference sequence). Here the CDR3 DNA reads TGCAGTGCTAGTCGCCCGGGAGATACGCAGTATTTT. Translated, it gives CSASRPGDTQYF.

The V gene is TRBV7-3, the J gene TRBJ1-1; 7 bases align to TRBD1. Germline lookup yields CDR1 SGHTA and CDR2 FQGTGA. This CDR3 is built from 14 residues. V was pared by 0 bases and J by 4 bases, with 2 bases of the junction left unmatched. The CDR3 is CASSLTAGGTEAFF. In DNA form, the CDR3 reads TGTGCCAGCAGCTTAACGGCAGGGGGCACTGAAGCTTTCTTT.

V gene TRBV5-5 combines with J gene TRBJ2-7, with TRBD1 identical over 7 bases. After removal of 4 bases from V and 6 bases from J, the junction contained 10 bases not matched to a gene. The CDR3 sequence is 14 residues long. The V gene's germline CDR1 is SGHKS and CDR2 YYEKEE (reference sequence). Here the CDR3 reads CASSIWTGGGEQYF. CDR3 DNA: TGTGCCAGCAGCATTTGGACAGGAGGAGGCGAGCAGTACTTC.

The CDR3 DNA sequence: TGTGCCAGCAGCTTAGCGGCTAGCTTTCGCCTTCACAATGAGCAGTTCTTC. Translated: CASSLAASFRLHNEQFF. The V and J genes are TRBV11-2 and TRBJ2-1; D might be TRBD2 (5 bases). V was clipped by 1 base and J by 5 bases, with 18 bases between them. Germline V gene sequence: CDR1 SGHAT, CDR2 FQNNGV. The CDR3 extends over 17 amino acids.

This sequence joins TRBV10-3 and TRBJ1-4, with D possibly being TRBD1 (5 bases). The germline V and J ends were trimmed by 6 bases and 10 bases, with 18 bases remaining between them. The CDR3 spans 14 residues. The germline V gene encodes CDR1 ENHRY and CDR2 SYGVKD. The CDR3 loop is CAIRPLGDRGKLFF. CDR3 in DNA: TGTGCCATCAGGCCTTTGGGGGATCGCGGAAAACTGTTTTTT.

The chain carries TRBV21-1 and TRBJ1-5; the table gives TRBD1 as D, unverified against the DNA. TRBV21-1 is recorded as a pseudogene. CDR3 length: 13 amino acids. Here the CDR3 reads CASSDRVRGPQHF. For the CDR3, the DNA is TGTGCCAGCAGCGACAGGGTAAGGGGGCCCCAGCATTTT.

V usage is TRBV6-5 and J usage is TRBJ1-3; 7 bases agree with TRBD1. The CDR3 spans 15 residues. Germline-derived CDR1 and CDR2 are MNHEY and SVGAGI. V trimming: 4 bases; J trimming: 0 bases; junction bases outside the gene matches: 3. The CDR3 DNA reads TGTGCCAGCAGTTGGGACAGCAACTCTGGAAACACCATATATTTT. This translates into CASSWDSNSGNTIYF.

The rearrangement links TRBV19 to TRBJ2-5; 12 bases are a match to TRBD2. J lost 4 bases, V lost 8 bases, and 8 bases had no gene match. CDR3 length: 15 amino acids. The germline V gene encodes CDR1 LNHDA and CDR2 SQIVND (reference sequence). The chain's CDR3 is CASSFLAGGPETQYF. DNA of the CDR3: TGTGCCAGTTCCTTTCTAGCGGGGGGGCCAGAGACCCAGTACTTC.

The genes are TRBV9 and TRBJ1-2; 8 nucleotides align to TRBD1. Losses at the gene ends were 4 bases for V and 1 base for J; bases not matched to a gene: 6. This CDR3 contains 15 residues. The germline gives CDR1 SGDLS, CDR2 YYNGEE. For the CDR3, the DNA is TGTGCCAGCAGCCCGAGGACAGGGAATAACTATGGCTACACCTTC. Translated, it gives CASSPRTGNNYGYTF.

V gene TRBV7-9 combines with J gene TRBJ2-7; D may correspond to TRBD1 or TRBD2 (5 bases each). This CDR3 is 15 amino acids long. The germline CDR1 and CDR2 sequences are SEHNR and FQNEAQ (reference sequence). The V end lost 5 bases, the J end lost 0 bases, and 14 bases lay between the germline ends. CDR3 bases: TGTGCCAGCAGCCGCCGGGACGGTAGCTCCTACGAGCAGTACTTC. This codes for CASSRRDGSSYEQYF.

This clone showed up just once. The rearrangement uses TRBV7-2 and TRBJ1-2; 7 positions match TRBD1. Looked up from germline, CDR1 is SGHTA and CDR2 is FQGNSA. After removal of 3 bases from V and 0 bases from J, the junction contained 1 base not matched to a gene. The CDR3 has 14 residues. DNA of the CDR3: TGTGCCAGCAGCTTCGACAGGGCTAACTATGGCTACACCTTC. Protein sequence: CASSFDRANYGYTF.

V and J are TRBV2 and TRBJ2-5, with TRBD2 identical over 8 bases. The CDR3 totals 15 residues. V lost 4 bases and J lost 5; bases outside the gene matches: 9. From germline, CDR1 is SNHLY and CDR2 FYNNEI. The CDR3: CASSGGTSGSETQYF. For the CDR3, the DNA is TGTGCCAGCAGTGGAGGAACTAGCGGTTCGGAGACCCAGTACTTC.

V usage is TRBV10-1 and J usage is TRBJ1-1; D is possibly TRBD1 (5 bases). Germline CDR1 reads WNHNN; CDR2 reads SYGVQD (reference sequence). The germline V and J ends were trimmed by 4 bases and 0 bases, with 9 bases remaining between them. The CDR3 length is 14 residues. DNA of the CDR3: TGCGCCAGCAGTGCCGGACAATTGAACACTGAAGCTTTCTTT. Its translation is CASSAGQLNTEAFF.

The chain recombines TRBV19 with TRBJ2-3, with 8 bases fitting TRBD2. J was trimmed by 5 bases and V by 3 bases; bases with no gene match: 13. CDR1 is LNHDA, CDR2 SQIVND, per germline (reference sequence). This CDR3 has 17 amino acids. For the CDR3, the DNA is TGTGCCAGTAGTATCCCGGGCCGAGCGGGGGATATAGATACGCAGTATTTT. This encodes CASSIPGRAGDIDTQYF. The entire variable domain, with the rest obtained from reference TRBV19 and TRBJ2-3, is as follows: DGGITQSPKYLFRKEGQNVTLSCEQNLNHDAMYWYRQDPGQGLRLIYYSQIVNDFQKGDIAEGYSVSREKKESFPLTVTSAQKNPTAFYLCASSIPGRAGDIDTQYFGPGTRLTVL.

This chain joins TRBV15 and TRBJ1-2, with 8 bases matching TRBD1. The CDR3 consists of 18 residues. Germline V gives CDR1 LNHNV, CDR2 YYDKDF (reference sequence). J was trimmed by 4 bases and V by 5 bases; bases with no gene match: 18. The CDR3 DNA is TGTGCCACCAGCGGCCCCGGGACAGGCCTCCCCCGCGGCTATGGCTACACCTTC. Translated: CATSGPGTGLPRGYGYTF.

V is TRBV11-2 and J is TRBJ1-2; D is uncertain. Germline CDR1 and CDR2: SGHAT and FQNNGV. The CDR3 consists of 14 residues. Trimming stripped 5 bases from V and 8 bases from J, with 18 bases between. The CDR3 coding sequence is TGTGCCAGCAGCCCTTCTGCACAACCCGAGGGCTACACCTTC. Translating it yields CASSPSAQPEGYTF.